These 9 T cell receptor beta chains came from one sample sequenced in a study of regulatory T cells in long-lasting Graves disease. HTBI primers from iRepertoire and Arm-PCR of CDR3 regions yielded the TCR beta libraries. TCRdb recomputed calls from the multiplex PCR reads with MiXCR, one row per CDR3 protein. Of hundreds of thousands of distinct CDR3 sequences listed, approximately 13% are singletons. Time point denoted: newly diagnosed GD, antithyroid drugs for less than 3 months. The authors made the TCR library using RNA they extracted from PBMCs. The sample was also reused in another study, on T cells in Graves' hyperthyroidism and ophthalmopathy.

Sample: peripheral blood mononuclear cells (PBMCs), taken at new diagnosis, from a patient treated with antithyroid drugs. Source of these receptors: a man aged 25 to 45 with Graves disease.

Ten or more counts support this clonotype. The chain employs TRBV7-9 and TRBJ2-2; 8 bases line up with TRBD2. J gave up 6 bases and V 5 bases, and 8 bases lay outside the gene matches. Germline-derived CDR1 and CDR2 are SEHNR and FQNEAQ (reference sequence). The CDR3 loop spans 15 amino acids. The CDR3 loop is CASSGAGVIAGELFF. The CDR3 DNA is TGTGCCAGCAGCGGAGCGGGAGTAATCGCCGGGGAGCTGTTTTTT.

There are many counts of this clonotype. The chain uses TRBV5-6 and TRBJ2-1; no clear D gene. The V end was cut by 0 bases, the J end by 6 bases, with 7 bases between. This CDR3 contains 13 residues. Germline CDR1 is SGHDT and CDR2 is YYEEEE. As DNA, the CDR3 is TGTGCCAGCAGCTTGGGATTTCCCAATGAGCAGTTCTTC. Its translation is CASSLGFPNEQFF.

This clonotype was picked up many times. The chain is built from TRBV6-1 and TRBJ2-7, with 8 bases lining up with TRBD2. The V gene's germline CDR1 is MNHNS and CDR2 SASEGT. After removal of 5 bases from V and 5 bases from J, the junction contained 8 bases not matched to a gene. The CDR3 is made up of 14 amino acids. For the CDR3, the DNA is TGTGCCAGCAGTCTGAGCGGGAGCGGAGACGAGCAGTACTTC. As protein: CASSLSGSGDEQYF.

This clonotype appeared a single time. The chain couples TRBV7-9 to TRBJ1-2, with D uncertain. The germline V gene has CDR1 SEHNR and CDR2 FQNEAQ (reference sequence). The CDR3 contains 13 residues. Between the trimmed V and J ends, which lost 5 bases and 8 bases, there was a span of 15 bases. The CDR3 DNA reads TGTGCCAGCAGCGCACGGCCCGGTTGGGGCTACACCTTC. This codes for CASSARPGWGYTF.

V usage is TRBV19 and J usage is TRBJ2-6; D not certain. The germline V and J ends were trimmed by 1 base and 4 bases, with 14 bases remaining between them. The length of the CDR3 is 17 residues. The germline V gene has CDR1 LNHDA and CDR2 SQIVND (reference sequence). The CDR3 loop reads CASSIGGPPPGANVLTF. The DNA for the CDR3 is TGTGCCAGTAGTATAGGCGGACCACCCCCCGGGGCCAACGTCCTGACTTTC.

The chain has TRBV29-1 and TRBJ1-2, with a tentative D call TRBD1 (6 bases). This CDR3 comprises 16 residues. Per the germline V gene, CDR1 is SQVTM and CDR2 is ANQGSEA. Between the trimmed V and J ends, which lost 1 base and 4 bases, there was a span of 19 bases. The DNA of the CDR3 is TGCAGCGTTGAAGTTCCCGCGGGGGGCTCGAGCTATGGCTACACCTTC. It yields the protein CSVEVPAGGSSYGYTF.

This chain uses TRBV5-1 with TRBJ1-1; D unresolved. Trimming took 5 bases from V and 6 from J, leaving 14 bases between them. Germline V gene sequence: CDR1 SGHRS, CDR2 YFSETQ. The CDR3 covers 13 residues. CDR3 region: CASSLNREPEAFF. The CDR3 region has the DNA TGCGCCAGCAGTCTGAACCGGGAGCCTGAAGCTTTCTTT. Drawing the rest from reference TRBV5-1 and TRBJ1-1, the complete variable domain is KAGVTQTPRYLIKTRGQQVTLSCSPISGHRSVSWYQQTPGQGLQFLFEYFSETQRNKGNFPGRFSGRQFSNSRSEMNVSTLELGDSALYLCASSLNREPEAFFGQGTRLTVV.

The chain recombines TRBV7-9 with TRBJ2-3; D remains ambiguous. From germline, CDR1 is SEHNR and CDR2 FQNEAQ (reference sequence). This CDR3 has 11 residues. V lost 5 bases and J 9 bases, leaving 9 bases between the germline ends. The CDR3 DNA is TGTGCCAGCAGCATCCGCAGCACGCAGTATTTT. Protein product: CASSIRSTQYF.

V usage is TRBV18 and J usage is TRBJ2-1; 13 bases are a match to TRBD2. The V segment lost 6 bases and the J segment 12 bases; nucleotides outside the gene matches: 11. Germline V gene data show CDR1 as KGHSH and CDR2 as LQKENI. This CDR3 has 15 residues. CDR3 protein: CASSLGLAGAVGQFF. CDR3 nucleotide sequence: TGTGCCAGCTCGCTTGGACTAGCGGGGGCCGTGGGGCAGTTCTTC.